This T cell receptor (beta chain) came from a study of blood T cell repertoires in COVID-19. As for the study in general: The United States, Italy and Spain were the sources of the acute and convalescent COVID-19 samples.

The CDR3 is 13 residues long. The junction had 2 bases not matched to a gene; V was cut back by 2 bases and J by 5 bases. Germline V gene data show CDR1 as MNHEY and CDR2 as SVGEGT. Libraries were prepared by immunoSEQ multiplex PCR; TCRdb keeps only in-frame clonotypes and omits some of them. Among tens of thousands of clones listed, roughly 90% were seen once. The TCR comes from a man in his fifties with acute or convalescent COVID-19. The chain is built from TRBV6-2 or TRBV6-3 and TRBJ1-1, with TRBD1 identical over 7 bases. Sequencing was done on a sample of peripheral blood. The CDR3 region has the DNA TGTGCCAGCAGTTACGACAGGGAAACTGAAGCTTTCTTT. Amino acids: CASSYDRETEAFF.